One TCR beta chain is described in this entry. The data belong to a study of blood T cell repertoires in COVID-19. Across the whole study: Samples taken during acute and convalescent COVID-19 were collected in the United States, Italy and Spain. From T cells, B-cell-depleted T cells, or PBMCs came the material, which was cDNA or gDNA.

Germline trimming cut 5 bases from V and 4 bases from J; bases unmatched to any gene: 9. The CDR3 spans 15 residues. Germline V CDR1 and CDR2: SGHVS, FQNEAQ. The authors' processing: The authors estimated nucleated cell counts from reference gene primer amplification. The protocol was immunoSEQ multiplex PCR, while the TCRdb copy is restricted to in-frame clones and leaves out a portion. The V and J calls and clone size were taken over from that table, and D and trimming were inferred from the DNA. This table has about 59,000 clones, over 75% appearing once. The TCR was taken from a man aged 80 or over with acute or convalescent COVID-19. The sequencing input was peripheral blood. The chain carries TRBV7-8 and TRBJ1-1, with 8 bases identical to TRBD1. The CDR3 DNA is TGTGCCAGCAGCCCACCGACAGGGGAGATCACTGAAGCTTTCTTT. Translated, it gives CASSPPTGEITEAFF.